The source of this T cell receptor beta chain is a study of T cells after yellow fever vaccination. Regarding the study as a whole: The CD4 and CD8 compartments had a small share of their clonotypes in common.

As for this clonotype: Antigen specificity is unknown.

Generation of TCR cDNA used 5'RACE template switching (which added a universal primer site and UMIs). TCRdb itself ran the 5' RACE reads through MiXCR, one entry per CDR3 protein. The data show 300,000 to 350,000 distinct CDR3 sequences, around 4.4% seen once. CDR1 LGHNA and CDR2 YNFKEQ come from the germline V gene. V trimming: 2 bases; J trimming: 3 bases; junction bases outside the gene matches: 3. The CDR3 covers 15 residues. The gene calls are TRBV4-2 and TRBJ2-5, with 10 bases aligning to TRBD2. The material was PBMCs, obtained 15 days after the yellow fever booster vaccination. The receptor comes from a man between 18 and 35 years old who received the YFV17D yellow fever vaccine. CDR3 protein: CASSQQAGGEETQYF. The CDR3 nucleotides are TGTGCCAGCAGCCAACAAGCGGGGGGGGAAGAGACCCAGTACTTC.